This TCR beta chain was recorded in a study of Tregs in tolerant kidney transplant recipients. Findings of the study overall: No direct test of biological reproducibility was done here. Validation in larger populations is needed because few patients were studied.

Some clones are missing from TCRdb's copy, which holds only in-frame ones; the method was immunoSEQ multiplex PCR. The table lists around 16,000 clones, approximately 94% of them singletons. The CDR3 length is 15 residues. Germline V gene sequence: CDR1 SEHNR, CDR2 FQNEAQ (reference sequence). V dropped 5 bases and J dropped 5 bases, with 15 bases sitting between them. A note on this clone: Its specificity is unknown.

The sequence came from a human donor in good health. The chain carries TRBV7-9 and TRBJ2-2; tentative D call: TRBD1 (5 bases). The sample comprised CD8+ T cells from blood. The CDR3 coding sequence is TGTGCCAGCAGCCCGCGCCCAGGGCGAACCGGGGAGCTGTTTTTT. It translates to CASSPRPGRTGELFF.